This T cell receptor (beta chain) was sequenced for a study of T cell responses to AZD1222 COVID-19 vaccine. Study-wide results and limits: Researchers took repertoire samples only after the peak T cell response had come. White British donors predominated, females outnumbered males, and clonal diversity was possibly underestimated. There were vaccine-associated CD4 TCRs across spike, dominant at 160-218 and 743-854. Spike-specific TCR breadth and depth grew following two AZD1222 doses.

As concerns this clone: Its antigen is undetermined.

Sequencing was performed with immunoSEQ multiplex PCR; in TCRdb, only in-frame clones are kept and a portion is missing. The table shows approximately 49,000 clones, with roughly 84% occurring only once. This CDR3 spans 14 amino acids. Germline CDR1 reads SGHRS; CDR2 reads YFSETQ. V was clipped by 4 bases and J by 5 bases; unmatched bases: 8. This TCR was sampled from an adult in good health. Here the sequenced sample was peripheral blood, taken on day 0 of MenACWY control vaccination. The chain employs TRBV5-1 and TRBJ2-5; 7 bases match TRBD2. Here the CDR3 reads CASSPVGGSETQYF. In nucleotides, the CDR3 is TGCGCCAGCAGCCCCGTAGGCGGGAGTGAGACCCAGTACTTC.